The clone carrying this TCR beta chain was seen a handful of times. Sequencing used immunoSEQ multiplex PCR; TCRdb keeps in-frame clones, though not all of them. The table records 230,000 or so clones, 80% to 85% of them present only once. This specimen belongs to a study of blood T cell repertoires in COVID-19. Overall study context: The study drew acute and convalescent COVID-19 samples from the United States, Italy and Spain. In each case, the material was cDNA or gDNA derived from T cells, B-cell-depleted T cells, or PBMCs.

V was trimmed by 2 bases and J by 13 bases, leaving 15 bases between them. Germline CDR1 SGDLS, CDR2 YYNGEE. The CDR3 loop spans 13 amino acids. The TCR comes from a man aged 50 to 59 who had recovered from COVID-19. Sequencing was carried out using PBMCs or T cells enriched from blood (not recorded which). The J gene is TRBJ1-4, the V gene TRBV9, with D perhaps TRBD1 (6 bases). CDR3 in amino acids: CASSVRPQGGLFF. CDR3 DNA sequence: TGTGCCAGCAGCGTGAGACCACAGGGTGGACTGTTTTTT. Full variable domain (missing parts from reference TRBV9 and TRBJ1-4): DSGVTQTPKHLITATGQRVTLRCSPRSGDLSVYWYQQSLDQGLQFLIQYYNGEERAKGNILERFSAQQFPDLHSELNLSSLELGDSALYFCASSVRPQGGLFFGSGTQLSVL.